The sequence of this T cell receptor beta chain was determined in a study of OX40 agonist ivuxolimab in advanced cancers. The wider study: Patients received ivuxolimab, an agonistic anti-OX40 (CD134) antibody. Notes on the study in general: Fewer expanded clones were found on average in CD4+ than in CD8+ T cells.

Measured with immunoSEQ multiplex PCR; TCRdb has only the in-frame clones, and not every one. The sample lists tens of thousands of clones, 93% occurring once. Germline V gene lookup returns CDR1 SGHVS and CDR2 FQNEAQ. Trimming took off 5 bases at V and 9 bases at J, with 23 bases between the two ends. The CDR3 has 16 residues. Comments on this clone: The target antigen is unknown.

The TCR originated in an adult with an advanced solid tumor such as melanoma, head and neck, liver or kidney cancer. The starting material was CD4+ or CD8+ T cells sorted from blood, obtained in a trial of the OX40 agonist ivuxolimab. This chain connects TRBV7-8 to TRBJ2-1; possibly TRBD1 or TRBD2 for D (6 bases each). The CDR3 sequence: CASSRPGTAGAGEQFF. The CDR3 region has the DNA TGTGCCAGCAGCCGACCAGGGACTGCAGGGGCCGGTGAGCAGTTCTTC.